The rows below give T cell receptor beta chains drawn from one sample of a study of OX40 agonist ivuxolimab in advanced cancers. Repertoires were generated with immunoSEQ multiplex PCR, while TCRdb's copy carries only in-frame clones and drops some. The sample yields 50,000 to 80,000 clones, 84% seen once. Here the sequenced sample was CD4+ or CD8+ T cells sorted from blood, taken in a trial of the OX40 agonist ivuxolimab. The receptor set was obtained from an adult with an advanced solid tumor such as melanoma, head and neck, liver or kidney cancer. CDR3s include the opening cysteine and the closing phenylalanine or tryptophan. Each record gives: clone size, D gene, V gene, J gene, CDR3 DNA, CDR3 protein. A D gene is named only where the DNA matches it firmly. Some rows mark clone size as missing; the rest say once, few, many or name a class of expanded clone.

clone size: .
D gene: TRBD1
V gene: TRBV4-3
J gene: TRBJ2-3
CDR3 DNA: TGCGCCAGCAGCCAAGGGTCCGGCAGGGGGCTGGAAGATACGCAGTATTTT
CDR3 protein: CASSQGSGRGLEDTQYF

clone size: .
D gene: .
V gene: TRBV28
J gene: TRBJ1-1
CDR3 DNA: TGTGCCAGCAGTTTAAGGATCGAGTTTGAAGCTTTCTTT
CDR3 protein: CASSLRIEFEAFF

clone size: .
D gene: .
V gene: TRBV5-1
J gene: TRBJ2-7
CDR3 DNA: TGCGCCAGCAGCTGGGGGTCAAAGAGCTCCTACGAGCAGTACTTC
CDR3 protein: CASSWGSKSSYEQYF

clone size: .
D gene: .
V gene: TRBV7-8
J gene: TRBJ1-1
CDR3 DNA: TGTGCCAGCAGCTTACAGGGACCGAACACTGAAGCTTTCTTT
CDR3 protein: CASSLQGPNTEAFF

clone size: .
D gene: .
V gene: TRBV7-9
J gene: TRBJ2-6
CDR3 DNA: TGTGCCAGCAGCTCCTCTGGGGCCAACGTCCTGACTTTC
CDR3 protein: CASSSSGANVLTF

clone size: .
D gene: .
V gene: TRBV9
J gene: TRBJ1-6
CDR3 DNA: TGTGCCAGCAGCGGGCAGGGAAGGGATAATTCACCCCTCCACTTT
CDR3 protein: CASSGQGRDNSPLHF

clone size: .
D gene: .
V gene: TRBV7-9
J gene: TRBJ2-3
CDR3 DNA: TGTGCCCTGGGGCTTAGCACAGATACGCAGTATTTT
CDR3 protein: CALGLSTDTQYF

clone size: .
D gene: .
V gene: TRBV7-8
J gene: TRBJ1-2
CDR3 DNA: TGTGCCAGCAGCTTAGGCATTAACTATGGCTACACCTTC
CDR3 protein: CASSLGINYGYTF

clone size: .
D gene: TRBD1
V gene: TRBV11-2
J gene: TRBJ2-3
CDR3 DNA: TGTGCCAGCAGCTTACTTACAGGGGTTCAAGCACAGGATACGCAGTATTTT
CDR3 protein: CASSLLTGVQAQDTQYF

clone size: .
D gene: TRBD1
V gene: TRBV4-2
J gene: TRBJ2-7
CDR3 DNA: TGTGCCAGCAGCCCGGGACAGGGATACTACGAGCAGTACTTC
CDR3 protein: CASSPGQGYYEQYF

clone size: .
D gene: .
V gene: TRBV7-3
J gene: TRBJ2-3
CDR3 DNA: TGTGCCAGCAGCCCCGCCGGACGCAGCACAGATACGCAGTATTTT
CDR3 protein: CASSPAGRSTDTQYF

clone size: .
D gene: .
V gene: TRBV29-1
J gene: TRBJ2-4
CDR3 DNA: TGCAGCGTTGTGTCAATGAGCATTCAGTACTTC
CDR3 protein: CSVVSMSIQYF

clone size: .
D gene: .
V gene: TRBV11-3
J gene: TRBJ1-1
CDR3 DNA: TGTGCCAGCAGCCCGGGTCAGGGGAATGAAGCTTTCTTT
CDR3 protein: CASSPGQGNEAFF

clone size: .
D gene: TRBD1
V gene: TRBV27
J gene: TRBJ1-1
CDR3 DNA: TGTGCCAGCAGTTTGCAGGGGGGGAACACTGAAGCTTTCTTT
CDR3 protein: CASSLQGGNTEAFF

clone size: .
D gene: .
V gene: TRBV4-3
J gene: TRBJ2-1
CDR3 DNA: TGCGCCAGCAGCCAAGATCCGGTCGGAAGCTCCTACAATGAGCAGTTCTTC
CDR3 protein: CASSQDPVGSSYNEQFF

clone size: few
D gene: .
V gene: TRBV10-3
J gene: TRBJ1-1
CDR3 DNA: TGTGCCATCAGGAGCATCTCGAACACTGAAGCTTTCTTT
CDR3 protein: CAIRSISNTEAFF

clone size: .
D gene: .
V gene: TRBV4-2
J gene: TRBJ1-6
CDR3 DNA: TGTGCCAGCAGCCAAGATATGGGCCGTAAGAATTCACCCCTCCACTTT
CDR3 protein: CASSQDMGRKNSPLHF

clone size: .
D gene: TRBD2
V gene: TRBV19
J gene: TRBJ2-1
CDR3 DNA: TGTGCCAGTCGAACTAGCGGGATTTACAATGAGCAGTTCTTC
CDR3 protein: CASRTSGIYNEQFF

clone size: .
D gene: TRBD2
V gene: TRBV4-2
J gene: TRBJ2-2
CDR3 DNA: TGTGCCAGCAAAGGGGTAGCGGGGGGGTCCGGGGAGCTGTTTTTT
CDR3 protein: CASKGVAGGSGELFF

clone size: .
D gene: .
V gene: TRBV28
J gene: TRBJ1-2
CDR3 DNA: TGTGCCAGCAGCCTTGCCCCCGGGAGGGGAAATGGCTACACCTTC
CDR3 protein: CASSLAPGRGNGYTF

clone size: .
D gene: .
V gene: TRBV7-9
J gene: TRBJ2-1
CDR3 DNA: TGTGCCAGCAGCACCAGGGTGTTCTACAATGAGCAGTTCTTC
CDR3 protein: CASSTRVFYNEQFF

clone size: .
D gene: .
V gene: TRBV7-3
J gene: TRBJ2-7
CDR3 DNA: TGTGCCAGCAGCTTAGGGGCAGGGAGCTCCTACGAGCAGTACTTC
CDR3 protein: CASSLGAGSSYEQYF

clone size: .
D gene: TRBD2
V gene: TRBV5-6
J gene: TRBJ2-3
CDR3 DNA: TGTGCCAGCAGCTTGATACTAGCGGGGGCTAGAGATACGCAGTATTTT
CDR3 protein: CASSLILAGARDTQYF

clone size: .
D gene: TRBD1
V gene: TRBV10-3
J gene: TRBJ1-3
CDR3 DNA: TGTGCCATCAGTTTACAGGGGGGAAACACCATATATTTT
CDR3 protein: CAISLQGGNTIYF

clone size: .
D gene: TRBD1
V gene: TRBV11-2
J gene: TRBJ2-2
CDR3 DNA: TGTGCCAGCAGCTCACCCGGACAGGGGACCGGGGAGCTGTTTTTT
CDR3 protein: CASSSPGQGTGELFF

clone size: .
D gene: TRBD1
V gene: TRBV19
J gene: TRBJ1-3
CDR3 DNA: TGTGCCAGTAGTATACTGGACAGGGGTGGAAACACCATATATTTT
CDR3 protein: CASSILDRGGNTIYF

clone size: .
D gene: .
V gene: TRBV30
J gene: TRBJ1-1
CDR3 DNA: TGTGCCTGGAACCTGGAGTACACTGAAGCTTTCTTT
CDR3 protein: CAWNLEYTEAFF

clone size: once
D gene: .
V gene: TRBV14
J gene: TRBJ1-1
CDR3 DNA: TGTGCCAGCAGCCTGGCTAGGGGTCGGGTGAACACTGAAGCTTTCTTT
CDR3 protein: CASSLARGRVNTEAFF

clone size: .
D gene: .
V gene: TRBV5-1
J gene: TRBJ2-2
CDR3 DNA: TGCGCCAGCAGCAAACCGTTGGGTTTAAGGAACACCGGGGAGCTGTTTTTT
CDR3 protein: CASSKPLGLRNTGELFF

clone size: .
D gene: .
V gene: TRBV5-5
J gene: TRBJ1-1
CDR3 DNA: TGTGCCAGCAGCTCAGGGTATCAGAACACTGAAGCTTTCTTT
CDR3 protein: CASSSGYQNTEAFF

clone size: .
D gene: .
V gene: TRBV27
J gene: TRBJ1-6
CDR3 DNA: TGTGCCAGCAGTCAGCAGGGCCGATCACCCCTCCACTTT
CDR3 protein: CASSQQGRSPLHF

clone size: .
D gene: TRBD1
V gene: TRBV5-6
J gene: TRBJ2-7
CDR3 DNA: TGTGCCAGCAGCTTGGCCAGACAGGGGGAATTCCAACTCGAGCAGTACTTC
CDR3 protein: CASSLARQGEFQLEQYF

clone size: .
D gene: .
V gene: TRBV5-6
J gene: TRBJ1-5
CDR3 DNA: TGTGCCAGCAGCTTGGCGGGACAAACCTACAATCAGCCCCAGCATTTT
CDR3 protein: CASSLAGQTYNQPQHF

clone size: .
D gene: TRBD2
V gene: TRBV28
J gene: TRBJ2-5
CDR3 DNA: TGTGCCAGCAGTTTGTCGGGGCGGGGGTTCTTCAAAGAGACCCAGTACTTC
CDR3 protein: CASSLSGRGFFKETQYF

clone size: .
D gene: .
V gene: TRBV19
J gene: TRBJ1-5
CDR3 DNA: TGTGCCAGTAGTATAGACGTAGACCAGCCCCAGCATTTT
CDR3 protein: CASSIDVDQPQHF

clone size: .
D gene: .
V gene: TRBV28
J gene: TRBJ2-1
CDR3 DNA: TGTGCCAGCAGTTCGGTACAGGGTTACAATGAGCAGTTCTTC
CDR3 protein: CASSSVQGYNEQFF

clone size: .
D gene: TRBD2
V gene: TRBV6-6
J gene: TRBJ2-7
CDR3 DNA: TGTGCCAGCAGTTTGCGGGGACTAGGGTTTTACGAGCAGTACTTC
CDR3 protein: CASSLRGLGFYEQYF

clone size: .
D gene: TRBD2
V gene: TRBV6-5
J gene: TRBJ2-1
CDR3 DNA: TGTGCCAGCAGTTATACGCTAGCGGGAGATCGGAGCCCGTTCTTC
CDR3 protein: CASSYTLAGDRSPFF

clone size: .
D gene: .
V gene: TRBV28
J gene: TRBJ2-1
CDR3 DNA: TGTGCCAGCAGAAGGACGGAGTACAATGAGCAGTTCTTC
CDR3 protein: CASRRTEYNEQFF

clone size: once
D gene: TRBD2
V gene: TRBV7-2
J gene: TRBJ2-3
CDR3 DNA: TGTGCCAGCATCCCGCGGGGGAGCACAGATACGCAGTATTTT
CDR3 protein: CASIPRGSTDTQYF

clone size: .
D gene: TRBD1
V gene: TRBV5-6
J gene: TRBJ2-5
CDR3 DNA: TGTGCCAGCAGCAAAAGACAGGGGCTGGAGACCCAGTACTTC
CDR3 protein: CASSKRQGLETQYF

clone size: few
D gene: .
V gene: TRBV19
J gene: TRBJ2-1
CDR3 DNA: TGTGCCAGTAGAGTATACGGGGACCGCTCCTACAATGAGCAGTTCTTC
CDR3 protein: CASRVYGDRSYNEQFF

clone size: .
D gene: TRBD2
V gene: TRBV4-3
J gene: TRBJ2-1
CDR3 DNA: TGCGCCAGCAGCCAAGATCCTAGCGGGCCCCTCTACAATGAGCAGTTCTTC
CDR3 protein: CASSQDPSGPLYNEQFF

clone size: .
D gene: TRBD1
V gene: TRBV6-6
J gene: TRBJ2-1
CDR3 DNA: TGTGCCAGCAGATCTTCAGGGGGCAATGAGCAGTTCTTC
CDR3 protein: CASRSSGGNEQFF

clone size: once
D gene: TRBD2
V gene: TRBV2
J gene: TRBJ2-1
CDR3 DNA: TGTGCCATCGGGTCGGGACTAGTCAACAATGAGCAGTTCTTC
CDR3 protein: CAIGSGLVNNEQFF